Listed below are T cell receptor beta chains from one sample, sequenced in a study of T cell changes during pregnancy in multiple sclerosis. TCRdb's table, derived via immunoSEQ multiplex PCR, lists solely in-frame clones and lacks some. The sample lists tens of thousands of clones, 91% occurring once. The sequencing here drew on CD4+ T cells from peripheral blood mononuclear cells, taken in the third trimester of pregnancy. These receptors were collected from a female donor with multiple sclerosis, enrolled in a pregnancy study. CDR3s leave out the opening cysteine and the closing phenylalanine or tryptophan.

v_gene,j_gene,CDR3aa
TRBV18,TRBJ1-1,ASSPRQGDTEAF
TRBV27,TRBJ1-2,ASSSPHRGSMSYT
TRBV2,TRBJ2-5,ASQQRGAPETQY
TRBV28,TRBJ2-1,ASSSVGTAYNEQF
TRBV5-5,TRBJ1-2,ASSKGQGLYGYT
TRBV7-9,TRBJ2-1,ASNPPGRGRGYEQF
TRBV2,TRBJ2-7,ASSGLAGGPNAQY
TRBV6-1,TRBJ1-4,ASRTGGGTNEKLF
TRBV5-5,TRBJ2-1,ASSLRQPKYNEQF
TRBV9,TRBJ2-3,ASAPRDYTDTQY
TRBV7-9,TRBJ2-5,ASSLSGQETQY
TRBV7-6,TRBJ1-2,ASSLGADGYT
TRBV5-1,TRBJ2-7,ASSLVLAGNYEQY
TRBV27,TRBJ2-7,ASSPIRQGATYEQY
TRBV5-5,TRBJ1-2,ASSWTPANYGYT
TRBV7-8,TRBJ2-1,ASSTGGRAGANEQF
TRBV9,TRBJ2-2,ASSSRSGLDRGQNGELF
TRBV7-9,TRBJ1-3,ASSLGGRNTIY
TRBV6-5,TRBJ1-3,ASSYGTGISGNTIY
TRBV25-1,TRBJ2-3,ASSGDEDRNTDTQY
TRBV5-1,TRBJ1-3,ASSLDSRHSGNTIY
TRBV5-8,TRBJ1-5,ASSLGQGSDQPQH
TRBV4-1,TRBJ2-1,ASSQSLAGLSYNEQF
TRBV28,TRBJ2-5,ASGTSEETQY
TRBV6-5,TRBJ1-1,ASSYNPGQGATEAF
TRBV2,TRBJ2-2,ASSEGQFVFNTGELF
TRBV6-1,TRBJ2-1,ASSEFPTSGSYNEQF
TRBV18,TRBJ1-1,ASSPQTETEAF
TRBV5-1,TRBJ2-1,ASEPGTGYNEQF
TRBV10-2,TRBJ1-2,ASSPGYGYT
TRBV5-1,TRBJ1-2,ASSPTGLRSYGYT
TRBV2,TRBJ1-1,ASSADTNTEAF
TRBV5-4,TRBJ2-5,ASSLDRDQETQY
TRBV29-1,TRBJ2-3,SVEASGGWADTQY
TRBV30,TRBJ1-2,AWSPTGINYGYT
TRBV19,TRBJ2-4,ASSGQGVKNIQY
TRBV28,TRBJ1-1,ASSSPGRAGIAF
TRBV7-9,TRBJ1-2,ASTHGDRVSYGYT
TRBV19,TRBJ1-1,ASNDRSTEAF
TRBV15,TRBJ1-2,ATSRVGEGLETFAEANYGYT
TRBV6-5,TRBJ1-3,ASRLDRGTGNTIY
TRBV7-8,TRBJ2-7,ASSPAMIGGPTYEQY
TRBV5-4,TRBJ2-3,ASSPGASGDRVTQY
TRBV18,TRBJ1-5,ASSPGPRNQPQH
TRBV9,TRBJ1-1,ASSVFAREGTEAF
TRBV7-2,TRBJ2-2,ASTPTSGVTGELF
TRBV6-1,TRBJ2-7,ASSPRSGGPYEQY
TRBV5-1,TRBJ2-2,ASSLEQGGTGELF
TRBV19,TRBJ1-6,ASSIEGTTLDSPLH
TRBV4-1,TRBJ1-2,ASSREGQGPNYGYT
TRBV5-1,TRBJ2-2,ASSPLGAGGMTGELF